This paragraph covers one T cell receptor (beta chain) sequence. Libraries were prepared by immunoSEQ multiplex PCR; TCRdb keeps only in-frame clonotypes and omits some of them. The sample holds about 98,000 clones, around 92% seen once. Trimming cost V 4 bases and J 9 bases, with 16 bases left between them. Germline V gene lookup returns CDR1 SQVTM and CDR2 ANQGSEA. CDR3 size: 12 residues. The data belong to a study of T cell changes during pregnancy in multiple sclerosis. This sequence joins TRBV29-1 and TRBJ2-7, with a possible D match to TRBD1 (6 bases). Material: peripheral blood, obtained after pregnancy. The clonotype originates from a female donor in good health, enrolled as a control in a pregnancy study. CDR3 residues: CSVGTGIFAQYF. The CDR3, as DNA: TGCAGCGTTGGCACAGGGATATTCGCGCAGTACTTC.